The 28 T cell receptor beta chains reported below all come from one sample, sequenced in a study of T-cell reconstitution after alpha-beta-depleted transplantation in children. The TCRbeta library was prepared with unique molecular identifiers. MiXCR, applied by TCRdb to the PCR reads, yields one record per CDR3 protein. The sample contains approximately 800,000 distinct CDR3 sequences, less than 20% of which appear only once. The source material was PBMCs, mostly from graft donor cells, sampled 360 days after TCRalphabeta/CD19-depleted stem cell transplant. The origin of the receptors is a male patient younger than 18 who had a stem cell transplant for acute lymphoblastic leukemia, so the T cells may come from the graft donor.

This chain uses TRBV29-1 with TRBJ2-2, with D perhaps TRBD2 (5 bases). Between the trimmed V and J ends, which lost 7 bases and 2 bases, there was a span of 17 bases. In germline, CDR1 is SQVTM, CDR2 ANQGSEA. This CDR3 spans 15 amino acids. The CDR3 here is CSALSERLNTGELFF. CDR3 DNA: TGCAGCGCCCTTTCGGAGCGGCTAAACACCGGGGAGCTGTTTTTT.

This clonotype was detected a few times. V is TRBV7-6 and J is TRBJ2-1, with a weak D call TRBD2 (5 bases). Trimming left V 4 bases short and J 10 bases short, with 11 bases between. Looked up from germline, CDR1 is SGHVS and CDR2 is FNYEAQ. CDR3 length equals 12 residues. The DNA of the CDR3 is TGTGCCAGCAGCTCCCACGGGGTCGAGCAGTTCTTC. It translates to CASSSHGVEQFF.

The chain couples TRBV20-1 to TRBJ2-7, with TRBD1 identical over 8 bases. This CDR3 region has 13 residues. CDR1 DFQATT and CDR2 SNEGSKA come from the germline V gene (reference sequence). Losses at the gene ends were 3 bases for V and 7 bases for J; bases not matched to a gene: 8. The CDR3 nucleotides read TGCAGTGCTAGCTCCGGACAGGGTCAGGAGCAGTACTTC. It specifies CSASSGQGQEQYF.

This clonotype came up a few times. The chain joins TRBV29-1 to TRBJ2-2, with no clear D. Germline-derived CDR1 and CDR2 are SQVTM and ANQGSEA. This CDR3 spans 12 amino acids. V was cut by 4 bases and J by 2 bases, with 5 bases left in between. The CDR3 nucleotides are TGCAGCGTTGGGTCAAACACCGGGGAGCTGTTTTTT. It yields the protein CSVGSNTGELFF.

This clonotype was found a few times. This chain uses TRBV5-1 with TRBJ1-1, with D perhaps TRBD1 (5 bases). The V end was cut by 0 bases, the J end by 3 bases, with 12 bases between. Germline V gives CDR1 SGHRS, CDR2 YFSETQ. The CDR3 is 15 residues long. The CDR3 sequence: CASSLVGTGYTEAFF. The CDR3 DNA reads TGCGCCAGCAGCTTGGTTGGGACGGGATACACTGAAGCTTTCTTT.

The chain uses TRBV20-1 and TRBJ1-4, with TRBD1 as a possible D gene (6 bases). This CDR3 spans 14 amino acids. The V end lost 0 bases, the J end lost 4 bases, and 9 bases lay between the germline ends. From germline, CDR1 is DFQATT and CDR2 SNEGSKA (reference sequence). CDR3: CSAREGARNEKLFF. The CDR3 DNA reads as TGCAGTGCTAGAGAGGGGGCCCGTAATGAAAAACTGTTTTTT.

This chain links TRBV24-1 with TRBJ2-1; TRBD2 matches 7 bases. This CDR3 contains 11 residues. Germline V gene lookup returns CDR1 KGHDR and CDR2 SFDVKD. V dropped 6 bases and J dropped 14; count of bases not matched to a gene: 6. The CDR3, as DNA: TGTGCCACCAGTCTCGGCCGGGAGGAGTTCTTC. It codes for CATSLGREEFF.

Only a few counts were recorded for this clonotype. The chain is built from TRBV4-1 and TRBJ2-7; TRBD1 or TRBD2 may be the D gene (6 bases each). Germline-derived CDR1 and CDR2 are MGHRA and YSYEKL. V lost 8 bases to trimming and J lost 7 bases, with 21 bases between them. The CDR3 runs 14 residues. The CDR3 DNA reads as TGCGCCAGCGGTCCGGGACAAAGAAGCGGGGAGCAGTACTTC. It yields the protein CASGPGQRSGEQYF.

This clonotype appeared a few times. The J gene is TRBJ1-2, the V gene TRBV5-1; D might be TRBD1 (6 bases). Deletions cut 2 bases from V and 4 bases from J, with 15 bases between. The germline V gene has CDR1 SGHRS and CDR2 YFSETQ. CDR3 size: 15 residues. The CDR3 DNA reads TGCGCCAGCAGCTTACCGGGACAAACGCTCTATGGCTACACCTTC. It encodes CASSLPGQTLYGYTF.

This chain links TRBV3-1 with TRBJ2-7; D is possibly TRBD1 (5 bases). CDR3 size: 15 residues. The germline V gene encodes CDR1 LGHDT and CDR2 YNNKEL (reference sequence). V shed 4 bases and J shed 0 bases, with 13 bases lying between them. CDR3: CASSLPGASSYEQYF. The CDR3 nucleotides read TGTGCCAGCAGCCTCCCTGGGGCCAGCTCCTACGAGCAGTACTTC.

This clonotype showed up just a few times. The chain is built from TRBV11-1 and TRBJ2-4, with a possible D match to TRBD2 (5 bases). Germline V CDR1 and CDR2: SGHAT, FQDESV (reference sequence). Between the trimmed V and J ends, which lost 2 bases and 5 bases, there was a span of 7 bases. CDR3 length: 13 amino acids. CDR3 nucleotide sequence: TGTGCCAGCAGCTTAACTAGGGAAAACATTCAGTACTTC. Its protein is CASSLTRENIQYF.

This clonotype was counted only a few times. The V gene is TRBV12-3 or TRBV12-4, the J gene TRBJ2-7; 8 nucleotides line up with TRBD1. The CDR3 loop spans 17 amino acids. V dropped 4 bases and J dropped 0; count of bases not matched to a gene: 11. The CDR3 DNA is TGTGCCAGCAGTTCCATGAGGTGGACAGGGAGCTCCTACGAGCAGTACTTC. Its protein is CASSSMRWTGSSYEQYF.

The V call is TRBV5-1, the J call TRBJ2-3; TRBD1 agrees at 7 bases. The ends lost 4 bases at V and 3 bases at J; junction bases unmatched: 11. The germline gives CDR1 SGHRS, CDR2 YFSETQ. The CDR3 loop spans 16 amino acids. This chain's CDR3 is CASSQNLGGRTDTQYF. CDR3 DNA sequence: TGCGCCAGCAGCCAAAATTTAGGGGGCCGGACAGATACGCAGTATTTT.

This clonotype turned up a few times. The gene calls are TRBV5-1 and TRBJ2-1; 8 nucleotides line up with TRBD1. This CDR3 region has 16 residues. The V segment lost 3 bases and the J segment 2 bases; nucleotides outside the gene matches: 7. Germline V gene lookup returns CDR1 SGHRS and CDR2 YFSETQ. In DNA, the CDR3 is TGCGCCAGCAGCTCAAAAGCAGGGGGCCCCTACAATGAGCAGTTCTTC. This translates into CASSSKAGGPYNEQFF. The variable domain in full, with the rest retrieved from reference TRBV5-1 and TRBJ2-1, is KAGVTQTPRYLIKTRGQQVTLSCSPISGHRSVSWYQQTPGQGLQFLFEYFSETQRNKGNFPGRFSGRQFSNSRSEMNVSTLELGDSALYLCASSSKAGGPYNEQFFGPGTRLTVL.

This clonotype has only a few counts. The chain couples TRBV11-2 to TRBJ2-2; maybe TRBD2 (6 bases). Trimming removed 0 bases at V and 5 bases at J, with 10 bases between. Per germline, CDR1 SGHAT and CDR2 FQNNGV. The CDR3 contains 15 residues. Written as DNA, the CDR3 is TGTGCCAGCAGCTTAGAGGGACTGACAACCGGGGAGCTGTTTTTT. Translation gives CASSLEGLTTGELFF.

The rearrangement joins TRBV27 to TRBJ2-1, with D tentatively TRBD2 (5 bases). CDR3 length: 14 residues. From germline, CDR1 is MNHEY and CDR2 SMNVEV (reference sequence). Trimming shortened V by 2 bases and J by 8 bases, and 13 bases separated the two germline ends. DNA of the CDR3: TGTGCCAGCAGTTTAATAGAGCGGCGGGATGAGCAGTTCTTC. As protein: CASSLIERRDEQFF.

The chain combines TRBV7-8 with TRBJ1-1; D unclear. CDR1 is SGHVS and CDR2 is FQNEAQ in the germline V gene. The CDR3 has 15 amino acids. Between the trimmed V and J ends, which lost 2 bases and 1 base, there was a span of 11 bases. The CDR3 sequence: CASSLFPAPNTEAFF. CDR3 nucleotide sequence: TGTGCCAGCAGCTTATTTCCAGCCCCGAACACTGAAGCTTTCTTT.

The gene calls are TRBV10-3 and TRBJ2-1, with 8 bases lining up with TRBD1. The CDR3 is made up of 15 amino acids. The V and J ends lost 6 bases and 5 bases, in that order; junction bases with no gene match: 9. The germline V gene encodes CDR1 ENHRY and CDR2 SYGVKD. In DNA form, the CDR3 reads TGTGCCATCAGAGAACAGGGGGTGGTCGACAATGAGCAGTTCTTC. This gives the protein CAIREQGVVDNEQFF.

Only a few counts were recorded for this clonotype. This rearrangement joins TRBV29-1 to TRBJ1-4; no definite D call. V lost 5 bases and J lost 8, with 18 bases in between. CDR1 SQVTM and CDR2 ANQGSEA come from the germline V gene. The CDR3 runs 14 residues. The CDR3 nucleotides read TGCAGCGTTCGGGCGACATATAATGGGGAAAAACTGTTTTTT. It encodes CSVRATYNGEKLFF.

This clonotype was detected a few times. The chain employs TRBV7-2 and TRBJ2-3; 13 bases are a match to TRBD2. Germline CDR1 and CDR2: SGHTA and FQGNSA. This CDR3 is built from 17 residues. V trimming: 0 bases; J trimming: 1 base; junction bases outside the gene matches: 1. The CDR3: CASSLAGTSGGTDTQYF. In DNA form, the CDR3 reads TGTGCCAGCAGCTTAGCCGGGACTAGCGGGGGCACAGATACGCAGTATTTT.

This clonotype has at least ten counts. This chain joins TRBV5-1 and TRBJ2-1; weak D call: TRBD2 (5 bases). The CDR3 has 16 residues. Trimming shortened V by 0 bases and J by 2 bases, and 12 bases separated the two germline ends. Germline loops: CDR1 SGHRS, CDR2 YFSETQ. CDR3 sequence: CASSLVPGVPYNEQFF. For the CDR3, the DNA is TGCGCCAGCAGCTTGGTCCCCGGGGTTCCCTACAATGAGCAGTTCTTC.

This clonotype has ten or more counts. The chain combines TRBV20-1 with TRBJ2-7; 7 nucleotides match TRBD2. Losses at the gene ends were 1 base for V and 2 bases for J; bases not matched to a gene: 5. The CDR3 spans 14 residues. Germline values: CDR1 DFQATT, CDR2 SNEGSKA (reference sequence). CDR3 residues: CSARASGLAYEQYF. CDR3 DNA sequence: TGCAGTGCTAGAGCTAGCGGCCTGGCCTACGAGCAGTACTTC.

The chain couples TRBV10-1 to TRBJ2-7, with 11 bases that match TRBD1. Germline lookup yields CDR1 WNHNN and CDR2 SYGVQD (reference sequence). The CDR3 spans 15 residues. V lost 1 base, J lost 4 bases, and 3 bases stayed unmatched. This CDR3 is CASSEWTGGRYEQYF. The CDR3 nucleotides read TGCGCCAGCAGTGAGTGGACAGGGGGCCGGTACGAGCAGTACTTC.

This clonotype turned up a few times. The chain recombines TRBV5-8 with TRBJ1-4; D is ambiguous. The CDR3 length is 12 residues. Germline lookup yields CDR1 SGHTS and CDR2 YDEGEE. V lost 1 base and J lost 13, with 11 bases in between. CDR3 nucleotide sequence: TGTGCCAGCAGCTTGACCGGTGGGCGACTGTTTTTT. Residues: CASSLTGGRLFF.

This sequence joins TRBV29-1 and TRBJ2-7, with a possible D match to TRBD2 (6 bases). Trimming pared 3 bases from V and 3 bases from J, leaving 21 bases between. Per the germline V gene, CDR1 is SQVTM and CDR2 is ANQGSEA. The CDR3 spans 16 residues. The CDR3, as DNA: TGCAGCGTTGACGGGACGGAGGGTAAATTCGGCTACGAGCAGTACTTC. Translation gives CSVDGTEGKFGYEQYF.

This clonotype was recorded many times. V gene TRBV12-3 or TRBV12-4 combines with J gene TRBJ1-1, with 7 bases that match TRBD1. The CDR3 consists of 15 residues. Unmatched junction bases numbered 5, after V lost 3 bases and J lost 1 base. The CDR3 sequence is CASSLIRGRNTEAFF. The CDR3 coding sequence is TGTGCCAGCAGTTTGATCAGGGGGAGGAACACTGAAGCTTTCTTT.

This clonotype has only a few counts. The rearrangement joins TRBV4-2 to TRBJ2-6; no clear D. Looked up from germline, CDR1 is LGHNA and CDR2 is YNFKEQ. V was clipped by 0 bases and J by 0 bases, with 12 bases between them. This CDR3 is 18 amino acids long. The CDR3 here is CASSQESLMASGANVLTF. Written as DNA, the CDR3 is TGTGCCAGCAGCCAAGAGAGCCTAATGGCCTCTGGGGCCAACGTCCTGACTTTC.

This clonotype was recorded a few times. The rearrangement links TRBV27 to TRBJ2-7; 7 nucleotides align to TRBD2. Germline V lookup: CDR1 MNHEY, CDR2 SMNVEV (reference sequence). V gave up 8 bases and J gave up 7 bases; unmatched junction bases: 20. The CDR3 contains 16 residues. The CDR3 reads CASGLPGRGDLVEQYF. The DNA of the CDR3 is TGTGCCAGCGGGCTTCCAGGACGGGGGGATTTAGTAGAGCAGTACTTC.